Shown below are 9 T cell receptor beta chains from a single sample sequenced in a study of blood T cell repertoires in COVID-19. Some clones are missing from TCRdb's copy, which holds only in-frame ones; the method was immunoSEQ multiplex PCR. The sample yields about 430,000 clones, approximately 90% seen once. What was sequenced was PBMCs or T cells enriched from blood (not recorded which). All receptors come from a woman in her 30s with acute COVID-19.

A remark on this clone: The same CDR3 can be traced to other DNA sequences in this sample. The gene calls are TRBV5-1 and TRBJ1-1, with D perhaps matching TRBD1 (5 bases). The CDR3 is 15 residues long. With 0 bases removed from V and 0 bases from J, the gap between germline ends came to 9 bases. Looked up from germline, CDR1 is SGHRS and CDR2 is YFSETQ. The CDR3 protein is CASSLVQGMNTEAFF. For the CDR3, the DNA is TGCGCCAGCAGCTTGGTGCAGGGAATGAACACTGAAGCTTTCTTT.

The chain employs TRBV14 and TRBJ2-3; a weak D match, TRBD1 (5 bases). V lost 0 bases and J 2 bases, leaving 9 bases between the germline ends. Germline values: CDR1 SGHDN, CDR2 FVKESK. The CDR3 runs 15 residues. CDR3 amino acids: CASSQEIRDTDTQYF. The CDR3, as DNA: TGTGCCAGCAGCCAAGAGATCAGGGACACAGATACGCAGTATTTT.

The rearrangement uses TRBV4-1 and TRBJ1-2; the match to TRBD1 covers 7 bases. J was trimmed by 5 bases and V by 0 bases; bases with no gene match: 3. The CDR3 sequence is 14 residues long. Germline CDR1 MGHRA, CDR2 YSYEKL. The CDR3 loop reads CASSQDQGEYGYTF. The CDR3 DNA is TGCGCCAGCAGCCAAGATCAGGGGGAATATGGCTACACCTTC.

This clone was recorded once. The chain carries TRBV4-1 and TRBJ2-1; no clear D. Germline V gene lookup returns CDR1 MGHRA and CDR2 YSYEKL. V lost 1 base to trimming and J lost 6 bases, with 7 bases between them. This CDR3 comprises 13 residues. CDR3: CASSQVIVNEQFF. The CDR3 DNA reads TGCGCCAGCAGCCAAGTAATAGTCAATGAGCAGTTCTTC.

The chain has TRBV7-6 and TRBJ1-6, with D possibly TRBD1 on 6 matching bases. CDR3 length: 15 residues. CDR1 and CDR2 from the germline V gene are SGHVS and FNYEAQ. V lost 8 bases to trimming and J lost 5 bases, with 16 bases between them. The CDR3 DNA reads as TGTGCCAGCGCTCAGGGTACAGGGCATAATTCACCCCTCCACTTT. It specifies CASAQGTGHNSPLHF.

This clone is a singleton in its sample. The chain couples TRBV30 to TRBJ1-5; D gene uncertain. The germline V gene has CDR1 GTSNPN and CDR2 SVGIG (reference sequence). The ends were cut back, 4 bases at V and 2 bases at J, with 15 bases in the middle. This CDR3 region has 15 residues. CDR3 residues: CAWTLAGNGNQPQHF. In DNA, the CDR3 is TGTGCCTGGACCCTCGCGGGGAACGGCAATCAGCCCCAGCATTTT.

The rearrangement uses TRBV19 and TRBJ2-1; D perhaps matches TRBD2 (5 bases). The V gene lost 6 bases and the J gene lost 8 bases, with 14 bases spanning the gap. The CDR3 is 13 residues long. Germline V CDR1 and CDR2: LNHDA, SQIVND (reference sequence). CDR3 nucleotide sequence: TGTGCCAGTAGCCGGAGCTCCGGGGATGAGCAGTTCTTC. Amino acids: CASSRSSGDEQFF.

The gene calls are TRBV5-1 and TRBJ2-7; D is uncertain. The germline V and J ends were trimmed by 1 base and 0 bases, with 5 bases remaining between them. The CDR3 consists of 13 residues. Germline V gene sequence: CDR1 SGHRS, CDR2 YFSETQ. CDR3 sequence reads: CASSLSSSYEQYF. The CDR3 bases are TGCGCCAGCAGCTTGAGCTCCTCCTACGAGCAGTACTTC. The whole variable domain, remainder taken from reference TRBV5-1 and TRBJ2-7, is KAGVTQTPRYLIKTRGQQVTLSCSPISGHRSVSWYQQTPGQGLQFLFEYFSETQRNKGNFPGRFSGRQFSNSRSEMNVSTLELGDSALYLCASSLSSSYEQYFGPGTRLTVT.

This rearrangement joins TRBV24-1 to TRBJ1-4; 10 nucleotides line up with TRBD1. V lost 5 bases and J lost 0; bases outside the gene matches: 5. The CDR3 contains 17 residues. Germline CDR1 KGHDR, CDR2 SFDVKD. Here the CDR3 DNA reads TGTGCCACCAGTGGTACGACAGGGGGCACAACTAATGAAAAACTGTTTTTT. This encodes CATSGTTGGTTNEKLFF.